Shown below are 23 T cell receptor beta chains from a single sample sequenced in a study of OX40 agonist ivuxolimab in advanced cancers. The table came from immunoSEQ multiplex PCR; TCRdb's copy has only in-frame clones and leaves some out. The table has more than 75,000 clones, 75% to 90% seen once. The sample here was CD4+ or CD8+ T cells sorted from blood, taken in a trial of the OX40 agonist ivuxolimab. These receptor sequences come from an adult with an advanced solid tumor such as melanoma, head and neck, liver or kidney cancer.

This rearrangement joins TRBV18 to TRBJ2-7; 7 positions match TRBD1. This CDR3 spans 14 amino acids. The germline V gene encodes CDR1 KGHSH and CDR2 LQKENI. J gave up 1 base and V 6 bases, and 6 bases lay outside the gene matches. The CDR3: CASSPTGQSYEQYF. Written as DNA, the CDR3 is TGTGCCAGCTCCCCGACAGGGCAGTCCTACGAGCAGTACTTC.

The chain recombines TRBV11-2 with TRBJ2-1, with D perhaps TRBD2 (5 bases). The CDR3 is 17 residues long. CDR1 and CDR2 (germline): SGHAT, FQNNGV. Between the trimmed V and J ends, which lost 1 base and 0 bases, there was a span of 13 bases. The CDR3 reads CASSLAMRTLSYNEQFF. The DNA for the CDR3 is TGTGCCAGCAGCTTAGCTATGCGGACTCTCTCCTACAATGAGCAGTTCTTC.

The chain links TRBV4-1 to TRBJ2-1; tentative D call: TRBD1 (6 bases). This CDR3 is 13 amino acids long. With 4 bases removed from V and 2 bases from J, the gap between germline ends came to 6 bases. Germline V CDR1 and CDR2: MGHRA, YSYEKL. The CDR3 loop is CASSRGPYNEQFF. In nucleotides, the CDR3 is TGCGCCAGCAGCCGGGGGCCCTACAATGAGCAGTTCTTC.

The V gene is TRBV2, the J gene TRBJ1-5; D unclear. V was clipped by 6 bases and J by 0 bases, with 9 bases between them. The CDR3 consists of 14 residues. The germline V gene has CDR1 SNHLY and CDR2 FYNNEI. CDR3 in amino acids: CASSEQSSNQPQHF. For the CDR3, the DNA is TGTGCCAGCAGCGAACAGTCTAGCAATCAGCCCCAGCATTTT.

The chain recombines TRBV4-1 with TRBJ1-4, with D perhaps matching TRBD1 (6 bases). Germline V gene lookup returns CDR1 MGHRA and CDR2 YSYEKL. CDR3 length: 19 amino acids. The V end lost 2 bases, the J end lost 4 bases, and 23 bases lay between the germline ends. CDR3 coding DNA: TGCGCCAGCAGCCAAAATACAGGGAGCCAGGGGATCAATAATGAAAAACTGTTTTTT. Amino acids: CASSQNTGSQGINNEKLFF.

This chain uses TRBV18 with TRBJ1-3, with no clear D. The CDR3 is 14 residues long. The V end lost 3 bases, the J end lost 0 bases, and 6 bases lay between the germline ends. Germline CDR1 KGHSH, CDR2 LQKENI. CDR3 in DNA: TGTGCCAGCTCACCCGCGAGCTCTGGAAACACCATATATTTT. It encodes CASSPASSGNTIYF.

The J gene is TRBJ2-7, the V gene TRBV21-1; the table names TRBD1, a call not compared with the DNA. TRBV21-1 is listed as a pseudogene. The CDR3 is made up of 24 amino acids. The CDR3 here is CASSKERSQGTGTHTKLGSYEQYF. CDR3 nucleotides: TGTGCCAGCAGCAAAGAAAGGTCACAGGGGACCGGGACCCACACAAAATTGGGGTCCTACGAGCAGTACTTC.

The CDR3 nucleotides are TGCGCCAGCAGCCAAGATGTCGGGGGCGGCTACACCTTC. Its translation: CASSQDVGGGYTF. The chain combines TRBV4-1 with TRBJ1-2, with TRBD1 as a possible D gene (6 bases). The germline V gene encodes CDR1 MGHRA and CDR2 YSYEKL. The ends were cut back, 0 bases at V and 8 bases at J, with 10 bases in the middle. This CDR3 is built from 13 residues.

V is TRBV5-1 and J is TRBJ1-4; D unresolved. This CDR3 is built from 15 residues. V was shortened by 6 bases and J by 0 bases, with 12 bases between the two germline ends. Germline V gene data show CDR1 as SGHRS and CDR2 as YFSETQ. DNA of the CDR3: TGCGCCAGCACACCATCCGAGGCAACTAATGAAAAACTGTTTTTT. Encoded protein: CASTPSEATNEKLFF.

This sequence joins TRBV7-8 and TRBJ2-5, with TRBD1 matching over 8 bases. The CDR3 loop spans 16 amino acids. V shed 1 base, J shed 1 base, and the junction held 5 bases outside the gene matches. Germline values: CDR1 SGHVS, CDR2 FQNEAQ. CDR3: CASSLGQGMSQETQYF. The CDR3 bases are TGTGCCAGCAGCTTAGGACAGGGGATGTCCCAAGAGACCCAGTACTTC.

V gene TRBV30 combines with J gene TRBJ1-2, with no clear D. Germline CDR1 and CDR2: GTSNPN and SVGIG (reference sequence). The length of the CDR3 is 11 residues. Trimming cost V 4 bases and J 2 bases, with 5 bases left between them. The chain's CDR3 is CAWTRNYGYTF. CDR3 bases: TGTGCCTGGACAAGAAACTATGGCTACACCTTC.

V usage is TRBV29-1 and J usage is TRBJ2-1; 8 bases are a match to TRBD2. CDR1 is SQVTM and CDR2 is ANQGSEA in the germline V gene. V lost 1 base and J lost 6; bases outside the gene matches: 5. This CDR3 has 14 residues. CDR3 sequence: CSVEGGRIANEQFF. The DNA for the CDR3 is TGCAGCGTTGAAGGCGGGAGGATTGCCAATGAGCAGTTCTTC.

The genes are TRBV16 and TRBJ1-6, with D unresolved. The V gene lost 0 bases and the J gene lost 8 bases, with 11 bases spanning the gap. The CDR3 is 15 amino acids. Germline V CDR1 and CDR2: KGHSY, FQNENV. In DNA form, the CDR3 reads TGTGCCAGCAGCCAATCGATGGCAACCTATTCACCCCTCCACTTT. Residues: CASSQSMATYSPLHF.

The chain links TRBV14 to TRBJ2-1; D is unclear. Trimming pared 1 base from V and 10 bases from J, leaving 11 bases between. The CDR3 loop spans 13 amino acids. In germline, CDR1 is SGHDN, CDR2 FVKESK. The CDR3 nucleotides are TGTGCCAGCAGCCAAGCACTGGTTCTGGAGCAGTTCTTC. Translating it yields CASSQALVLEQFF.

This sequence joins TRBV29-1 and TRBJ2-3, with 12 bases lining up with TRBD2. The V segment lost 4 bases and the J segment 6 bases; nucleotides outside the gene matches: 11. The CDR3 length is 16 residues. Germline assignment: CDR1 SQVTM and CDR2 ANQGSEA. CDR3 in amino acids: CSVGATSGRKADTQYF. The CDR3 DNA reads TGCAGCGTTGGGGCGACTAGCGGGAGAAAAGCCGATACGCAGTATTTT.

This chain connects TRBV18 to TRBJ2-1; D could derive from TRBD1 or TRBD2 (6 bases each). Germline CDR1 KGHSH, CDR2 LQKENI. The CDR3 is 16 amino acids. With 0 bases removed from V and 6 bases from J, the gap between germline ends came to 15 bases. CDR3 in DNA: TGTGCCAGCTCACCACCGAGCAGGGGAGGCGGCAATGAGCAGTTCTTC. Translation gives CASSPPSRGGGNEQFF.

This clone was recorded a few times. The V and J genes are TRBV9 and TRBJ2-7; D possibly matches TRBD1 or TRBD2 (5 bases each). Trimming pared 3 bases from V and 4 bases from J, leaving 17 bases between. Per germline, CDR1 SGDLS and CDR2 YYNGEE. This CDR3 is 15 amino acids long. The CDR3 protein is CASSGGPGFGYEQYF. The CDR3 nucleotides read TGTGCCAGCAGCGGCGGGCCAGGGTTCGGGTACGAGCAGTACTTC.

V is TRBV5-6 and J is TRBJ2-7; D possibly corresponds to TRBD1 (7 bases). V lost 0 bases, J lost 3 bases, and 16 bases lay in between. The CDR3 is made up of 16 amino acids. Germline CDR1 SGHDT, CDR2 YYEEEE. The CDR3: CASSLVARGTDYEQYV. The CDR3 DNA follows: TGTGCCAGCAGCTTGGTGGCACGGGGGACAGACTACGAGCAGTACGTC.

The chain recombines TRBV4-1 with TRBJ1-2; D possibly corresponds to TRBD1 (6 bases). The ends were cut back, 0 bases at V and 7 bases at J, with 18 bases in the middle. Germline V lookup: CDR1 MGHRA, CDR2 YSYEKL. This CDR3 region has 16 residues. CDR3 nucleotides: TGCGCCAGCAGCCAAGAAAGGGGGGAACCAACCAGTGGCTACACCTTC. It specifies CASSQERGEPTSGYTF.

This rearrangement joins TRBV28 to TRBJ2-1; the match to TRBD2 covers 9 bases. J was trimmed by 1 base and V by 6 bases; bases with no gene match: 1. The CDR3 has 14 residues. Germline assignment: CDR1 MDHEN and CDR2 SYDVKM. The CDR3 region is CASSAGGSYNEQFF. The CDR3, as DNA: TGTGCCAGCAGCGCGGGGGGGTCCTACAATGAGCAGTTCTTC.

The chain has TRBV18 and TRBJ2-4, with D uncertain. Germline CDR1 reads KGHSH; CDR2 reads LQKENI. The V end was cut by 4 bases, the J end by 0 bases, with 10 bases between. This CDR3 contains 15 residues. CDR3: CASSLDPRAKNIQYF. The CDR3 DNA is TGTGCCAGCTCACTCGATCCCAGAGCCAAAAACATTCAGTACTTC.

The chain joins TRBV11-2 to TRBJ2-3; D unclear. CDR1 is SGHAT, CDR2 FQNNGV, per germline. The CDR3 consists of 12 residues. Trimming shortened V by 2 bases and J by 2 bases, and 2 bases separated the two germline ends. CDR3 amino acids: CASSLNTDTQYF. DNA for the CDR3: TGTGCCAGCAGCTTAAACACAGATACGCAGTATTTT.

This clone was counted once. The chain joins TRBV5-1 to TRBJ2-5; D is undetermined. This CDR3 comprises 13 residues. The germline V and J ends were trimmed by 4 bases and 5 bases, with 12 bases remaining between them. Per the germline V gene, CDR1 is SGHRS and CDR2 is YFSETQ. The CDR3 region is CASSQTATETQYF. The CDR3 DNA reads as TGCGCCAGCAGCCAGACCGCAACGGAGACCCAGTACTTC. Together with reference TRBV5-1 and TRBJ2-5, the CDR3 gives the full variable domain: KAGVTQTPRYLIKTRGQQVTLSCSPISGHRSVSWYQQTPGQGLQFLFEYFSETQRNKGNFPGRFSGRQFSNSRSEMNVSTLELGDSALYLCASSQTATETQYFGPGTRLLVL.